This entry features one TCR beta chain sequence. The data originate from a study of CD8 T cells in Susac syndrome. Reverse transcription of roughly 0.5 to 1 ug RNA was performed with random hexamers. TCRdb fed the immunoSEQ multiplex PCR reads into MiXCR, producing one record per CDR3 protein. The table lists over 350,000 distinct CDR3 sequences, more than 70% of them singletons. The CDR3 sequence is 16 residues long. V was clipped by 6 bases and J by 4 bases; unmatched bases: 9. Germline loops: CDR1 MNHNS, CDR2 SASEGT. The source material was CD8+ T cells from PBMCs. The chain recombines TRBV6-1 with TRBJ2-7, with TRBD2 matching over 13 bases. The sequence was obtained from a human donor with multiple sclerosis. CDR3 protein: CASSPFRLAGGYEQYF. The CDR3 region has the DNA TGTGCCAGCAGCCCCTTTCGACTAGCGGGGGGATACGAGCAGTACTTC.